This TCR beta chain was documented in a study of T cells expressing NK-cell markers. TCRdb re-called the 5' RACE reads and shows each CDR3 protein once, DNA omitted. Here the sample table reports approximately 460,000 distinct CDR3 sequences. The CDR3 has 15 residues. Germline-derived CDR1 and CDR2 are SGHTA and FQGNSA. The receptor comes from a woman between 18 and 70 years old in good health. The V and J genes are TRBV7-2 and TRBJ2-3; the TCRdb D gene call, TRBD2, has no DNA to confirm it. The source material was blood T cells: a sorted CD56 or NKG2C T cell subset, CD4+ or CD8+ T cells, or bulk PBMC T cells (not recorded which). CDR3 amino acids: CASSLGGLVGDTQYF.